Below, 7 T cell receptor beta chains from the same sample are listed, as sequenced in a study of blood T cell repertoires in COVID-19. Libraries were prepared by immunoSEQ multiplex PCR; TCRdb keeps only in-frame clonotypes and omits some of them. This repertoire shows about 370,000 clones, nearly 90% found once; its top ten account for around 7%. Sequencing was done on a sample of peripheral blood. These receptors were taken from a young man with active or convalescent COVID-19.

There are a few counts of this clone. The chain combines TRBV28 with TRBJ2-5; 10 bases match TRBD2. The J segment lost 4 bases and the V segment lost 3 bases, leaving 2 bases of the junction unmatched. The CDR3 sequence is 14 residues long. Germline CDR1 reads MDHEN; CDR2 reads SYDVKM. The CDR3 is CASSFQRGGETQYF. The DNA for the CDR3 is TGTGCCAGCAGTTTCCAGCGGGGGGGAGAGACCCAGTACTTC.

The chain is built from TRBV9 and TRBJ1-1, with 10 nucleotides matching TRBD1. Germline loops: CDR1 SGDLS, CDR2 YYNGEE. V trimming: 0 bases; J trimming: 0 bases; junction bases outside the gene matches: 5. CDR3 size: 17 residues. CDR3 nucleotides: TGTGCCAGCAGCGTAGTTGTAGGGACAGGGGTGAACACTGAAGCTTTCTTT. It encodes CASSVVVGTGVNTEAFF. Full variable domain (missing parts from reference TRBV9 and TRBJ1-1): DSGVTQTPKHLITATGQRVTLRCSPRSGDLSVYWYQQSLDQGLQFLIQYYNGEERAKGNILERFSAQQFPDLHSELNLSSLELGDSALYFCASSVVVGTGVNTEAFFGQGTRLTVV.

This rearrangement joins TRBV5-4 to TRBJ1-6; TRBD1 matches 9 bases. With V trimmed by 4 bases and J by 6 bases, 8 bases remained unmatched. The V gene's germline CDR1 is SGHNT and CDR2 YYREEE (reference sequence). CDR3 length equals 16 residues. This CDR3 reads CASSDMPGQGNSPLHF. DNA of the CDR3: TGTGCCAGCAGCGATATGCCGGGACAGGGTAATTCACCCCTCCACTTT.

For the CDR3, the DNA is TGCGCCAGCAGCTGGGCTTTGACAGGGGGCTACGAGCAGTACTTC. Its protein product is CASSWALTGGYEQYF. This chain joins TRBV5-1 and TRBJ2-7; 9 nucleotides line up with TRBD1. The CDR3 spans 15 residues. Germline CDR1 reads SGHRS; CDR2 reads YFSETQ. With V trimmed by 3 bases and J by 3 bases, 7 bases remained unmatched.

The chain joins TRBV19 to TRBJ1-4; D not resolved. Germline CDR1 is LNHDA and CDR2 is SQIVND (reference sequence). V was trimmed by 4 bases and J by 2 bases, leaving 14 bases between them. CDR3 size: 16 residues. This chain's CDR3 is CASSTVLGRTNEKLFF. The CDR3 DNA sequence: TGTGCCAGTAGTACGGTCTTGGGCCGCACTAATGAAAAACTGTTTTTT.

CDR3 nucleotides: TGTGCCAGCTCATGGACAATTAATGAAAAACTGTTTTTT. Translation gives CASSWTINEKLFF. This rearrangement joins TRBV28 to TRBJ1-4, with D perhaps TRBD1 (5 bases). V gave up 8 bases and J gave up 4 bases, with 11 bases separating them. This CDR3 is built from 13 residues. The germline V gene encodes CDR1 MDHEN and CDR2 SYDVKM.

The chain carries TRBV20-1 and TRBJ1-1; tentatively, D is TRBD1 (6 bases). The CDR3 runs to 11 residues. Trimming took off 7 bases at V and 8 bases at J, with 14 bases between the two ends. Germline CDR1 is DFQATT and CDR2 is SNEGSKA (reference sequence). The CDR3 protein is CSVSGGLEAFF. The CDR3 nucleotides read TGCAGTGTGTCCGGGGGGCTAGAAGCTTTCTTT.